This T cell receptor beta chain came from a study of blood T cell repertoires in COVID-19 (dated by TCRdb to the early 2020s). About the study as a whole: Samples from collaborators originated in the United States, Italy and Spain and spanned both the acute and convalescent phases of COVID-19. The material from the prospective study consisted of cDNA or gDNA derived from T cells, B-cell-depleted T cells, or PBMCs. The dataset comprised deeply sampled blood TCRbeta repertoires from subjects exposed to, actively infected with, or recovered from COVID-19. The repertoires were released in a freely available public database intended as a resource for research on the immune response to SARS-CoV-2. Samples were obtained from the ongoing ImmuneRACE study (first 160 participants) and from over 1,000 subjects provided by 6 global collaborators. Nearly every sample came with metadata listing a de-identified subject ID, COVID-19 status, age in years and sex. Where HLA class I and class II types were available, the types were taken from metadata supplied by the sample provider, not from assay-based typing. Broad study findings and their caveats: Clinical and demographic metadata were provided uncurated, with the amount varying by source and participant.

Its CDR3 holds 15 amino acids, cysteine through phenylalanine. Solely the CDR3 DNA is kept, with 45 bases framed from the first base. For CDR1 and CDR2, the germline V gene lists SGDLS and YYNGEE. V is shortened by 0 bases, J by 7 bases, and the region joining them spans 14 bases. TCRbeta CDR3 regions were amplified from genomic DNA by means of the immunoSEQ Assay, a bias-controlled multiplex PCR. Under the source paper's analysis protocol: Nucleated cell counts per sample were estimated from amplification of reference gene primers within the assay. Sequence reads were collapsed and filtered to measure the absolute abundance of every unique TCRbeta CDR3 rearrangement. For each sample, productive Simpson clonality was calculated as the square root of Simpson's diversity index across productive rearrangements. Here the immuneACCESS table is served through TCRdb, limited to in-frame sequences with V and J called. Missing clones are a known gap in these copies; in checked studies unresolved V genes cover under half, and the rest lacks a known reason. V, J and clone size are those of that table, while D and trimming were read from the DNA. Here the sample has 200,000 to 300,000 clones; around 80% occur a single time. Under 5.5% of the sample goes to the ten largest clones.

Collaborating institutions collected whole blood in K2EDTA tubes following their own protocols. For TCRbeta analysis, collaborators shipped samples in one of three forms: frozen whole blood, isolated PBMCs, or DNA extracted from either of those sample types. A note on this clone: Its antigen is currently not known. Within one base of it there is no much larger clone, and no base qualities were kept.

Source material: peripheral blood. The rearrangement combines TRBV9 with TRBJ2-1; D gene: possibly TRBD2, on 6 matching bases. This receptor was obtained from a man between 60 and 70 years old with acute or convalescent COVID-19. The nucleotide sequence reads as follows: TGTGCCAGCAGCGTAGGCGGGATCATTTCGAATGAGCAGTTCTTC. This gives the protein CASSVGGIISNEQFF. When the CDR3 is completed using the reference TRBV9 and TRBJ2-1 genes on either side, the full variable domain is DSGVTQTPKHLITATGQRVTLRCSPRSGDLSVYWYQQSLDQGLQFLIQYYNGEERAKGNILERFSAQQFPDLHSELNLSSLELGDSALYFCASSVGGIISNEQFFGPGTRLTVL.